The 5 T cell receptor beta chains reported below all come from one sample, sequenced in a study of early T cells in non-severe SARS-CoV-2 infection. TCRdb fed the 5' RACE reads into MiXCR, producing one record per CDR3 protein. The sample includes roughly 110,000 distinct CDR3 sequences, 11% of them seen just once. The sequenced sample was whole blood. Every receptor here comes from an adult who was a healthcare worker with PCR-confirmed SARS-CoV-2 infection or an uninfected control (not recorded which).

The V and J genes are TRBV6-1 and TRBJ2-1; perhaps D is TRBD1 or TRBD2 (5 bases each). V was shortened by 2 bases and J by 5 bases, with 13 bases between the two germline ends. Germline V gene sequence: CDR1 MNHNS, CDR2 SASEGT. The CDR3 sequence is 15 residues long. The CDR3 nucleotides read TGTGCCAGCAGTGAATGGGACGGGGATCACAATGAGCAGTTCTTC. Its translation: CASSEWDGDHNEQFF.

The rearrangement uses TRBV5-5 and TRBJ2-3, with D unclear. The CDR3 runs 13 residues. V dropped 0 bases and J dropped 1 base, with 3 bases sitting between them. CDR1 and CDR2 (germline): SGHKS, YYEKEE (reference sequence). This CDR3 reads CASSLEGTDTQYF. The CDR3 DNA sequence: TGTGCCAGCAGCTTGGAGGGCACAGATACGCAGTATTTT.

This clonotype was seen many times. The chain uses TRBV7-2 and TRBJ2-7; D unresolved. The V and J ends lost 5 bases and 6 bases respectively, with 14 bases between them. The CDR3 covers 13 residues. Looked up from germline, CDR1 is SGHTA and CDR2 is FQGNSA. As DNA, the CDR3 is TGTGCCAGCAGCCCGAAATCTTTGCCCGAGCAGTACTTC. Translated, it gives CASSPKSLPEQYF.

This clonotype was recorded many times. The chain recombines TRBV3-1 with TRBJ2-5; a possible D gene is TRBD1 (7 bases). The V end lost 1 base, the J end lost 5 bases, and 17 bases lay between the germline ends. The CDR3 has 16 amino acids. Germline V lookup: CDR1 LGHDT, CDR2 YNNKEL (reference sequence). The CDR3 nucleotides read TGTGCCAGCAGCCAAGTGGGCAGGGGGGCGTATGAGACCCAGTACTTC. Encoded protein: CASSQVGRGAYETQYF.

This clonotype was detected many times. This sequence joins TRBV6-6 and TRBJ2-1, with a possible D match to TRBD2 (6 bases). This CDR3 is 15 amino acids long. Germline V gene data show CDR1 as MNHNY and CDR2 as SVGAGI (reference sequence). V dropped 11 bases and J dropped 6 bases, with 23 bases sitting between them. The CDR3, as DNA: TGTGCCGCAGAGAATGGGGGGAGAGCGGCCAATGAGCAGTTCTTC. It yields the protein CAAENGGRAANEQFF.